This is a list of T cell receptor beta chains from one sample in a study of T cell changes during pregnancy in multiple sclerosis. Only in-frame clones appear in the TCRdb table, and some are missing; sequencing was by immunoSEQ multiplex PCR. The table has roughly 30,000 clones, roughly nine tenths seen once. This sample comprised CD8+ T cells from peripheral blood mononuclear cells, obtained in the first trimester of pregnancy. The source is a female donor with multiple sclerosis, enrolled in a pregnancy study. The CDR3 runs from the conserved cysteine through the conserved F or W. A D gene is named only where the DNA matches it firmly. A clone size is listed for some rows: how often the clone was seen (once, few, many), or a class if it is expanded.

size	V	J	D	DNA	CDR3
few	TRBV7-9	TRBJ1-5	TRBD1	TGTGCCAGCAGCCCACAGGGGTTCAGTCAGCCCCAGCATTTT	CASSPQGFSQPQHF
once	TRBV29-1	TRBJ2-1	TRBD2	TGCAGCGTTGAAATGGTGGGAGGGCCTAGCTCCTACAATGAGCAGTTCTTC	CSVEMVGGPSSYNEQFF
once	TRBV30	TRBJ2-7	TRBD1	TGTGCCTGGAGCTGGCCGGGACAGGGCTACGAGCAGTACTTC	CAWSWPGQGYEQYF
NA	TRBV28	TRBJ2-5	TRBD2	TGTGCCAGCAGTTTCTTTACTAGCGGGAGAGAGACCCAGTACTTC	CASSFFTSGRETQYF
NA	TRBV7-9	TRBJ2-2	TRBD1	TGTGCCAGCAGCTTACCCCCGGGACAGATCACCGGGGAGCTGTTTTTT	CASSLPPGQITGELFF
NA	TRBV5-8	TRBJ2-2	NA	TGTGCCAGCACCCCCCGCAGTTCGTACACCGGGGAGCTGTTTTTT	CASTPRSSYTGELFF
NA	TRBV13	TRBJ2-7	NA	TGTGCCAGCAGCGGGGACACTCGGAGCTCCTACGAGCAGTACTTC	CASSGDTRSSYEQYF
NA	TRBV28	TRBJ2-5	NA	TGTGCCAGCAGTTTAACCCAGCAAGAGACCCAGTACTTC	CASSLTQQETQYF
NA	TRBV4-1	TRBJ1-1	TRBD1	TGCGCCAGCAGCCAAAACCAGGGGGAAACTGAAGCTTTCTTT	CASSQNQGETEAFF
once	TRBV10-1	TRBJ2-1	NA	TGCGCCAGCAGTGCTGGGGCCGAGCAGTTCTTC	CASSAGAEQFF
NA	TRBV5-1	TRBJ2-7	NA	TGCGCCAGCAGCTTGGGGGTAGCCGCAGGGCTCGACGAGCAGTACTTC	CASSLGVAAGLDEQYF
NA	TRBV18	TRBJ2-3	NA	TGTGCCAGCTCGCCCCCCCGTGCGGGACCAGAAGATACGCAGTATTTT	CASSPPRAGPEDTQYF
NA	TRBV4-1	TRBJ2-1	NA	TGCGCCAGCAGCCAGTGGGTGGGGCAGGAAGAGTTCTTC	CASSQWVGQEEFF
NA	TRBV7-9	TRBJ2-7	TRBD1	TGTGCCAGCAGCTTAGGGGACAGCTACGAGCAGTACTTC	CASSLGDSYEQYF
once	TRBV27	TRBJ1-5	NA	TGTGCCAGCAGTTGGCAGGGTTCTTCCCAGCCCCAGCATTTT	CASSWQGSSQPQHF
NA	TRBV28	TRBJ1-2	NA	TGTGCCAGCAGCCCCAGGGTGAACTATGGCTACACCTTC	CASSPRVNYGYTF
NA	TRBV6-6	TRBJ2-7	NA	TGTGCCAGCAATTTGGGCCGGGGAAACGAGCAGTACTTC	CASNLGRGNEQYF
NA	TRBV5-1	TRBJ2-1	NA	TGCGCCAGCAGCCCTGACAGTCGTGAGCAGTTCTTC	CASSPDSREQFF
NA	TRBV5-6	TRBJ2-7	TRBD1	TGTGCCAGCAGCCCCAGGGGGCGCCCCTACGAGCAGTACTTC	CASSPRGRPYEQYF
NA	TRBV10-3	TRBJ1-1	NA	TGTGCCATCAGTAGAAGAACAGGGTGGGGCACTGAAGCTTTCTTT	CAISRRTGWGTEAFF
few	TRBV12-5	TRBJ2-7	TRBD2	TGTGCTAGTGGTTTGGGACCTGGAGCGGGAGGACCACTCTCCTACGAGCAGTACTTC	CASGLGPGAGGPLSYEQYF
NA	TRBV6-1	TRBJ2-7	TRBD1	TGTGCCAGCAGCGGGACAGGGGCCCACTCCTACGAGCAGTACTTC	CASSGTGAHSYEQYF
NA	TRBV29-1	TRBJ2-1	NA	TGCAGCGCGTTGTCACTAGCTGGTGAGCAGTTCTTC	CSALSLAGEQFF
NA	TRBV5-4	TRBJ1-2	NA	TGTGCCAGCAGCTTGGCCGGGAACTATGGCTACACCTTC	CASSLAGNYGYTF